What follows are 20 T cell receptor beta chains derived from one specimen sequenced in a study of blood T cells in healthy people across ages. Alongside a J-beta primer mix, a sample-barcoded 5' primer served in a second PCR lasting about 7 to 11 cycles. TCRdb redid the calling of the 5' RACE reads with MiXCR, one entry per CDR3 protein. Here the sample spans about 600,000 distinct CDR3 sequences, under 55% being singletons. Sequencing was performed on blood. All receptors derive from a man at least 80 years old in good health.

At least ten counts were recorded for this clonotype. This chain connects TRBV7-9 to TRBJ1-2; D gene unclear. The CDR3 is made up of 12 amino acids. Germline V gene sequence: CDR1 SEHNR, CDR2 FQNEAQ (reference sequence). V lost 3 bases and J 8 bases, leaving 10 bases between the germline ends. The CDR3 DNA sequence: TGTGCCAGCAGCTTGGGAGGAGGAGGCTACACCTTC. Translated: CASSLGGGGYTF.

About this clonotype itself: A much larger clone sits a single nucleotide away, making a read error possible. V is TRBV20-1 and J is TRBJ2-1; D tentatively reads TRBD1 or TRBD2 (5 bases each). This CDR3 is 15 amino acids long. CDR1 and CDR2 from the germline V gene are DFQATT and SNEGSKA (reference sequence). CDR3 sequence: CRARSPRDGGNEQFF. The DNA for the CDR3 is TGCCGTGCTAGATCCCCCCGCGATGGGGGCAATGAGCAGTTCTTC.

The J gene is TRBJ1-1, the V gene TRBV20-1, with D possibly being TRBD1 (5 bases). V was pared by 5 bases and J by 0 bases, with 13 bases between. The CDR3 is 14 residues long. The germline gives CDR1 DFQATT, CDR2 SNEGSKA (reference sequence). DNA of the CDR3: TGCAGTGCTTCTAGAATGGGGGTGAACACTGAAGCTTTCTTT. Encoded protein: CSASRMGVNTEAFF.

The chain recombines TRBV6-6 with TRBJ2-7, with TRBD1 matching 11 bases. The assigned J gene may be wrong: the sequence end matches TRBJ2-1 better. Germline V lookup: CDR1 MNHNY, CDR2 SVGAGI (reference sequence). There are 16 residues in the CDR3. This CDR3 is CASTPSGDRGSYEQFF. For the CDR3, the DNA is TGTGCCAGCACTCCGTCCGGGGACAGGGGGTCCTACGAGCAGTTCTTC.

The chain couples TRBV6-4 to TRBJ2-1; TRBD2 aligns across 10 bases. The germline V gene encodes CDR1 MRHNA and CDR2 SNTAGT. The V and J ends lost 6 bases and 6 bases, in that order; junction bases with no gene match: 8. This CDR3 region has 15 residues. The CDR3: CASSLTSGKFNEQFF. The CDR3 region has the DNA TGTGCCAGCAGCCTCACTAGCGGGAAGTTCAATGAGCAGTTCTTC.

Only a few counts were recorded for this clonotype. The chain is built from TRBV7-2 and TRBJ1-2, with D unclear. Between the trimmed V and J ends, which lost 1 base and 4 bases, there was a span of 7 bases. Germline V gene lookup returns CDR1 SGHTA and CDR2 FQGNSA. CDR3 length: 13 residues. The CDR3 here is CASSLEEFYGYTF. CDR3 nucleotide sequence: TGTGCCAGCAGCTTAGAGGAGTTCTATGGCTACACCTTC.

The V gene is TRBV9, the J gene TRBJ2-1; D unclear. V lost 3 bases, J lost 2 bases, and 6 bases lay in between. There are 13 residues in the CDR3. Per germline, CDR1 SGDLS and CDR2 YYNGEE. CDR3: CASSARTYNEQFF. CDR3 nucleotide sequence: TGTGCCAGCAGCGCACGAACCTACAATGAGCAGTTCTTC.

This chain connects TRBV7-2 to TRBJ2-7; no clear D. The CDR3 has 15 amino acids. Germline V gene data show CDR1 as SGHTA and CDR2 as FQGNSA. With 5 bases removed from V and 1 base from J, the gap between germline ends came to 15 bases. CDR3 in amino acids: CASSRGGKESYEQYF. CDR3 coding DNA: TGTGCCAGCAGCCGAGGCGGCAAAGAGTCCTACGAGCAGTACTTC. The variable domain in full, with the rest retrieved from reference TRBV7-2 and TRBJ2-7, is GAGVSQSPSNKVTEKGKDVELRCDPISGHTALYWYRQSLGQGLEFLIYFQGNSAPDKSGLPSDRFSAERTGGSVSTLTIQRTQQEDSAVYLCASSRGGKESYEQYFGPGTRLTVT.

This rearrangement joins TRBV10-3 to TRBJ2-2, with D possibly being TRBD1 or TRBD2 (7 bases each). Germline V gives CDR1 ENHRY, CDR2 SYGVKD. The CDR3 is made up of 16 amino acids. The germline V and J ends were trimmed by 3 bases and 5 bases, with 16 bases remaining between them. This chain's CDR3 is CAISDGRGRSTGELFF. The CDR3 DNA is TGTGCCATCAGTGATGGGAGGGGGCGCAGTACCGGGGAGCTGTTTTTT.

This clonotype has more than one count but fewer than ten. This chain uses TRBV12-3 or TRBV12-4 with TRBJ1-6, with D perhaps matching TRBD1 (5 bases). V shed 3 bases and J shed 10 bases, with 13 bases lying between them. The CDR3 runs to 14 residues. CDR3 DNA sequence: TGTGCCAGCAGTTTTCAGGGACTTGGGTCACCCCTCCACTTT. Protein: CASSFQGLGSPLHF.

This clonotype showed up just a few times. The CDR3 DNA follows: TGTGCCAGCAGTTACTCCAGGACAGGGGGCTATGGCTACACCTTC. Residues: CASSYSRTGGYGYTF. The chain couples TRBV6-6 to TRBJ1-2; 10 bases agree with TRBD1. The CDR3 length is 15 residues. Trimming cost V 0 bases and J 4 bases; bases outside gene matches: 2. In germline, CDR1 is MNHNY, CDR2 SVGAGI (reference sequence).

This chain joins TRBV12-3 or TRBV12-4 and TRBJ2-1; the match to TRBD2 covers 7 bases. Germline trimming cut 5 bases from V and 2 bases from J; bases unmatched to any gene: 12. The CDR3 runs 17 residues. CDR3 region: CASSPLLAGLTYNEQFF. CDR3 nucleotide sequence: TGTGCCAGCAGTCCTCTTTTGGCGGGACTAACCTACAATGAGCAGTTCTTC.

Here the CDR3 reads CSAPSGGGWGEKLFF. In DNA, the CDR3 is TGCAGTGCACCGAGTGGTGGGGGGTGGGGTGAAAAACTGTTTTTT. The rearrangement links TRBV20-1 to TRBJ1-4; D might be TRBD1 (5 bases). Germline CDR1 DFQATT, CDR2 SNEGSKA (reference sequence). The ends were cut back, 6 bases at V and 7 bases at J, with 21 bases in the middle. This CDR3 region has 15 residues.

This chain connects TRBV3-1 to TRBJ1-4; 7 nucleotides agree with TRBD1. The CDR3 totals 15 residues. Trimming at V came to 6 bases and at J to 7 bases, leaving 11 bases not matched to a gene. Germline CDR1 reads LGHDT; CDR2 reads YNNKEL (reference sequence). DNA for the CDR3: TGTGCCAGCAGTCCGACAGGGCTAGGGGGTGAAAAACTGTTTTTT. Amino acid sequence: CASSPTGLGGEKLFF.

This chain connects TRBV6-6 to TRBJ1-1; D not resolved. This CDR3 has 13 residues. Germline CDR1 reads MNHNY; CDR2 reads SVGAGI (reference sequence). The V gene lost 6 bases and the J gene lost 7 bases, with 15 bases spanning the gap. CDR3 in DNA: TGTGCCAGCAGAGAGGGTTGGCAACGTGAAGCTTTCTTT. Translation gives CASREGWQREAFF.

CDR3 region: CASSVASGNQPQHF. The DNA for the CDR3 is TGTGCCAGCAGTGTGGCGTCAGGGAATCAGCCCCAGCATTTT. The V call is TRBV28, the J call TRBJ1-5; the D gene is possibly TRBD1 (5 bases). CDR3 length: 14 residues. Germline V gene sequence: CDR1 MDHEN, CDR2 SYDVKM. V gave up 5 bases and J gave up 4 bases, with 12 bases separating them.

This clonotype was observed at least ten times. The gene calls are TRBV2 and TRBJ2-7; no definite D call. V was cut by 8 bases and J by 3 bases, with 8 bases left in between. Germline values: CDR1 SNHLY, CDR2 FYNNEI. CDR3 length: 11 residues. CDR3 sequence: CASASDYEQYF. In DNA, the CDR3 is TGTGCCAGCGCCTCCGACTACGAGCAGTACTTC.

For this clonotype: One end of the junction varies from germline; a read error may be responsible. The chain joins TRBV7-2 to TRBJ2-1; D could derive from TRBD1 or TRBD2 (5 bases each). There are 15 residues in the CDR3. Germline CDR1 reads SGHTA; CDR2 reads FQGNSA. CDR3 sequence: CASSFQSGTYNERFF. CDR3 sequence (DNA): TGTGCCAGCAGCTTCCAATCCGGGACCTACAATGAGCGGTTCTTC.

J is TRBJ2-7 and V is TRBV11-1; D is unresolved. Trimming cost V 3 bases and J 1 base, with 7 bases left between them. The CDR3 loop spans 13 amino acids. Germline CDR1 is SGHAT and CDR2 is FQDESV (reference sequence). The CDR3 spells CASSFRISYEQYF. CDR3 DNA sequence: TGTGCCAGCAGCTTCCGGATATCCTACGAGCAGTACTTC.

The chain recombines TRBV7-2 with TRBJ1-2; no firm D call. Germline assignment: CDR1 SGHTA and CDR2 FQGNSA. V lost 1 base and J lost 7, with 16 bases in between. CDR3 length equals 15 residues. CDR3 DNA: TGTGCCAGCAGCTTAGACTTAAGGGCCATGGTTGGCTACACCTTC. Protein sequence: CASSLDLRAMVGYTF.